This T cell receptor (beta chain) is from a study of CD8+ T cells in alopecia areata. Note on this clone: Its antigen remains unidentified.

The CDR3 contains 17 residues. V lost 0 bases to trimming and J lost 5 bases; unmatched junction nucleotides: 6. Germline CDR1 is MRHNA and CDR2 is SNTAGT. Using a FACSAria, the CD4+ and CD8+ T cells were sorted from the PBMCs. RNA extraction and reverse transcription yielded cDNA as sequencing template. The table came from immunoSEQ multiplex PCR; TCRdb's copy has only in-frame clones and leaves some out. The repertoire holds around 150,000 clones, with approximately 56% as singletons. Findings and caveats of the study: Mice showed clearer TCR sharing than patients did, a gap that was possibly HLA-related. In lesional scalp, particularly from alopecia totalis/universalis, clonality was higher than in normal scalp. Tissue-resident alphabeta T cells belonging to normal skin likewise get sequenced within scalp specimens.

The source is a human donor in good health. Source material: CD8+ T cells sorted from blood. The V call is TRBV6-4, the J call TRBJ2-2; TRBD2 agrees at 10 bases. Here the CDR3 reads CASSDSILAGFTGELFF. The CDR3 bases are TGTGCCAGCAGTGACTCGATACTAGCGGGATTTACCGGGGAGCTGTTTTTT.